The present TCR beta chain was sequenced within a study of T cell responses to AZD1222 COVID-19 vaccine. Whole-study findings and limits: Mapped onto spike, vaccine-associated CD4 TCRs spanned it and were dominant at 160-218 and 743-854. Baseline antibody screening turned up just a handful of seropositive AZD1222 recipients.

Only one count was recorded for this clone. Its antigen is unknown. From germline, CDR1 is LNHDA and CDR2 SQIVND (reference sequence). V lost 9 bases and J lost 2, with 10 bases in between. This CDR3 is built from 13 residues. Assay used: immunoSEQ multiplex PCR; TCRdb lists only in-frame clones, some missing. The sample consists of 120,000 or so clones, 84% of them appearing once. The chain is built from TRBV19 and TRBJ1-4; D not certain. Source: peripheral blood, taken 28 days after the second AZD1222 dose. This sequence originates from an adult who received the AZD1222 COVID-19 vaccine. CDR3 nucleotide sequence: TGTGCCAGCCGGCCCTTGACTAATGAAAAACTGTTTTTT. It codes for CASRPLTNEKLFF.